This TCR beta chain was captured in a study of CD4+ T cells in melanoma (dated by TCRdb to between 2020 and 2023). Some background on the complete study: Neoantigen-specific CD4+ T cells in human melanoma were investigated in the study. Summary of the overall study and its limitations: Neoantigen-specific CD4+ T cells in melanoma were reported to show diverse differentiation states. Neoantigen-specific CD4+ T cells were reported to be correlated with the function of CD8+ T cells, macrophages and B cells.

In the germline V gene, CDR1 corresponds to SGHRS and CDR2 to YFSETQ. Trimming removed 0 bases from V and 3 bases from J, leaving 9 bases between the germline ends. The CDR3 starts with the cysteine, ends with the phenylalanine, and has 15 residues. CDR3 DNA only is kept here, 45 bases in frame from base 1. The donors were melanoma patients. Library preparation employed the immunoSEQ multiplex PCR assay. TCRdb took over this immuneACCESS table, retaining in-frame rearrangements with V and J assigned. Such tables are incomplete; in checked studies, under half of the missing clones stem from an unresolved V gene, and the remainder is unexplained. In this sample the table shows about 140,000 clones, about 93% of which occur a single time. Together, the top ten hold less than 2% of the sample. On this clone itself: It has no known antigen specificity. No base quality information exists; no much larger clone differs at one position.

The sequence came from a human donor with melanoma. Here the chain combines TRBV5-1 and TRBJ2-2; no D gene is confidently identified. The CDR3 region: CASSLAGSDTGELFF. The sequence in DNA is TGCGCCAGCAGCTTGGCGGGCTCGGACACCGGGGAGCTGTTTTTT.